This T cell receptor beta chain comes out of a study of CD8 T cells in Susac syndrome. The CDR3 extends over 15 amino acids. The ends were cut back, 3 bases at V and 4 bases at J, with 14 bases in the middle. The V gene's germline CDR1 is LGHDT and CDR2 YNNKEL (reference sequence). The controls were healthy donors who were matched for age and sex. Reverse transcription of about 0.5 to 1 ug RNA was carried out with random hexamers. One entry per CDR3 protein results from TCRdb running MiXCR on the immunoSEQ multiplex PCR reads. The sample includes over 100,000 distinct CDR3 sequences, less than 95% of them seen just once.

Sequenced material: CD8+ T cells from PBMCs. This receptor was identified in a human donor in good health. This chain joins TRBV3-1 and TRBJ2-3; D could derive from TRBD1 or TRBD2 (5 bases each). CDR3: CASSQGPSGADTQYF. The CDR3 region has the DNA TGTGCCAGCAGCCAGGGGCCCTCCGGGGCAGATACGCAGTATTTT.